Reported below is one TCR beta chain. The sample is drawn from a study of cytomegalovirus exposure and HLA in healthy donors. The V gene's germline CDR1 is SQVTM and CDR2 ANQGSEA. The CDR3 totals 11 residues. Trimming took off 7 bases at V and 5 bases at J, with 10 bases between the two ends. Sequencing used immunoSEQ multiplex PCR; TCRdb keeps in-frame clones, though not all of them. Of approximately 200,000 clones in the sample, about 81% were seen once. Sequencing was done on a sample of PBMCs. The clonotype was recovered from a woman in her 30s in good health and CMV-seronegative. The V gene is TRBV29-1, the J gene TRBJ2-3; a possible D gene is TRBD2 (5 bases). The CDR3 coding sequence is TGCAGCGGGTCCCGGGGAGATACGCAGTATTTT. It translates to CSGSRGDTQYF.